These 8 T cell receptor beta chains came from one sample sequenced in a study of cytomegalovirus exposure and HLA in healthy donors. This PCR relied on a set of 60 Vbeta primers and 13 Jbeta primers. Here immunoSEQ multiplex PCR was the method, and the copy in TCRdb shows in-frame clones only, minus some. The sample shows approximately 170,000 clones, over 80% of them seen only once. Input material: PBMCs. Every receptor here comes from a boy aged 2 to 9 in good health and CMV-seronegative.

This clone was counted once. This chain links TRBV7-2 with TRBJ2-5, with 10 bases lining up with TRBD2. The junction had 0 bases not matched to a gene; V was cut back by 1 base and J by 7 bases. The CDR3 loop spans 13 amino acids. Germline V gives CDR1 SGHTA, CDR2 FQGNSA. CDR3 in DNA: TGTGCCAGCAGCTTAGGACTAGCGGGGACCCAGTACTTC. This encodes CASSLGLAGTQYF.

The genes are TRBV13 and TRBJ1-4, with D perhaps TRBD1 (6 bases). Germline CDR1 and CDR2: PRHDT and FYEKMQ (reference sequence). The CDR3 spans 14 residues. V dropped 2 bases and J dropped 8 bases, with 12 bases sitting between them. The CDR3 loop reads CASSLWGPEEKLFF. CDR3 coding DNA: TGTGCCAGCAGCTTATGGGGGCCCGAGGAAAAACTGTTTTTT.

CDR3 in amino acids: CSVEVSGYEQYF. CDR3 DNA sequence: TGCAGCGTTGAAGTTTCCGGCTACGAGCAGTACTTC. The rearrangement joins TRBV29-1 to TRBJ2-7, with unresolved D. CDR3 length: 12 amino acids. The germline V and J ends were trimmed by 1 base and 3 bases, with 7 bases remaining between them. Germline V gene lookup returns CDR1 SQVTM and CDR2 ANQGSEA.

The DNA for the CDR3 is TGTGCCAGCAGGGGACTAGCGGGGGTACTAGCCAAAAACATTCAGTACTTC. This translates into CASRGLAGVLAKNIQYF. V gene TRBV2 combines with J gene TRBJ2-4; 14 bases are shared with TRBD2. V trimming: 6 bases; J trimming: 0 bases; junction bases outside the gene matches: 4. CDR1 and CDR2 from the germline V gene are SNHLY and FYNNEI. The CDR3 contains 17 residues. The full variable domain, its missing parts supplied by reference TRBV2 and TRBJ2-4, is EPEVTQTPSHQVTQMGQEVILRCVPISNHLYFYWYRQILGQKVEFLVSFYNNEISEKSEIFDDQFSVERPDGSNFTLKIRSTKLEDSAMYFCASRGLAGVLAKNIQYFGAGTRLSVL.

This chain uses TRBV18 with TRBJ2-3; TRBD2 agrees at 8 bases. Trimming took 6 bases from V and 1 from J; bases not matched to a gene: 12. Germline V gives CDR1 KGHSH, CDR2 LQKENI. The CDR3 spans 17 residues. The CDR3 is CASSPSVATSGTDTQYF. CDR3 DNA sequence: TGTGCCAGCTCCCCATCGGTTGCGACTAGCGGCACAGATACGCAGTATTTT.

The chain joins TRBV7-8 to TRBJ2-7, with TRBD1 identical over 7 bases. Germline V gives CDR1 SGHVS, CDR2 FQNEAQ. After removal of 6 bases from V and 2 bases from J, the junction contained 7 bases not matched to a gene. The CDR3 has 14 residues. CDR3 coding DNA: TGTGCCAGCAGTTATTCCGGGACAGCCTACGAGCAGTACGTC. Protein sequence: CASSYSGTAYEQYV.

This chain joins TRBV25-1 and TRBJ1-5; perhaps TRBD1 as D (6 bases). The CDR3 spans 14 residues. V lost 2 bases and J lost 3, with 8 bases in between. CDR1 MGHDK and CDR2 SYGVNS come from the germline V gene. The CDR3 region is CASSEQGNNQPQHF. CDR3 nucleotides: TGTGCCAGCAGTGAACAGGGGAACAATCAGCCCCAGCATTTT.

This chain links TRBV28 with TRBJ2-1; TRBD2 matches at 13 bases. Losses at the gene ends were 2 bases for V and 3 bases for J; bases not matched to a gene: 4. This CDR3 is 17 amino acids long. Looked up from germline, CDR1 is MDHEN and CDR2 is SYDVKM. Here the CDR3 reads CASSLGRTSGSYNEQFF. The DNA of the CDR3 is TGTGCCAGCAGTTTAGGCAGGACTAGCGGGAGCTACAATGAGCAGTTCTTC.